Below, one T cell receptor beta chain is given with its context. The sample is drawn from a study of monozygotic twins with inflammatory bowel disease. TCRdb re-called the 5' RACE reads; one entry per CDR3 protein, DNA not given. Its clone listing holds approximately 400,000 distinct CDR3 sequences. This CDR3 has 16 amino acids. Sequencing was carried out using blood. The chain carries TRBV12-3 or TRBV12-4 and TRBJ1-6; TCRdb calls TRBD1, which cannot be checked without DNA. The TCR comes from a human donor with ulcerative colitis or Crohn's disease, or a healthy co-twin of an affected twin (not recorded which). CDR3 amino acids: CASSPQVWMSSSPLHF.